The 32 T cell receptor beta chains listed next were all sequenced from one sample in a study of cytotoxic CD8 clonotypes in ibrutinib-treated CLL. TCRdb keeps only in-frame clones here, not all; method: immunoSEQ multiplex PCR. This table has some 310,000 clones, about 77% appearing once. Sequenced here: PBMCs, sampled before ibrutinib treatment. These receptors originate from a human donor with chronic lymphocytic leukemia.

Only one count was recorded for this clone. The junction shows a germline mismatch at one end, possibly a read error. The V and J genes are TRBV7-7 and TRBJ2-1; D is undetermined. The CDR3 runs 12 residues. Germline V gene sequence: CDR1 SSHAT, CDR2 FNYEAQ (reference sequence). CDR3 region: CASSSGSNEQFF. CDR3 DNA: TGTGCTAGCAGCTCCGGGTCCAATGAGCAGTTCTTC.

This clone has just a few counts. V is TRBV6-1 and J is TRBJ1-5, with TRBD1 matching over 8 bases. The germline CDR1 and CDR2 sequences are MNHNS and SASEGT. CDR3 length: 14 amino acids. J gave up 1 base and V 10 bases, and 6 bases lay outside the gene matches. CDR3 nucleotide sequence: TGTGCCACCTCGGACAGGGCGAGCAATCAGCCCCAGCATTTT. Translating it yields CATSDRASNQPQHF.

The rearrangement links TRBV6-5 to TRBJ1-3, with 9 bases identical to TRBD1. This CDR3 spans 14 amino acids. CDR1 and CDR2 from the germline V gene are MNHEY and SVGAGI. With 6 bases clipped from V and 8 bases from J, the junction kept 8 bases outside the gene matches. The DNA of the CDR3 is TGTGCCAGCAGCCGGACAGGGGAGTATTACACCATATATTTT. Its protein product is CASSRTGEYYTIYF.

V gene TRBV21-1 combines with J gene TRBJ2-1. TRBV21-1 is given as a pseudogene. The CDR3 is 16 residues long. The CDR3 DNA is TGTGCCAGCAGCAAAAGCCGGCGACGACCCTACAATGAGCAGTTCTTC. Its translation: CASSKSRRRPYNEQFF.

The chain is built from TRBV7-2 and TRBJ2-4; D remains ambiguous. This CDR3 contains 17 residues. Germline loops: CDR1 SGHTA, CDR2 FQGNSA. Trimming took off 2 bases at V and 1 base at J, with 15 bases between the two ends. CDR3 loop: CASSLSFSRMAKNIQYF. Here the CDR3 DNA reads TGTGCCAGCAGCTTAAGCTTCAGCCGAATGGCCAAAAACATTCAGTACTTC.

This chain connects TRBV27 to TRBJ2-5; possible D gene TRBD2, 6 bases. From germline, CDR1 is MNHEY and CDR2 SMNVEV (reference sequence). Trimming stripped 0 bases from V and 4 bases from J, with 18 bases between. The CDR3 consists of 17 residues. The CDR3 sequence is CASSLSSGGEAIETQYF. In DNA, the CDR3 is TGTGCCAGCAGTTTATCGAGCGGAGGGGAAGCCATAGAGACCCAGTACTTC.

This clone was counted between two and nine times. V and J are TRBV30 and TRBJ1-5; 9 bases fit TRBD1. Germline V gene lookup returns CDR1 GTSNPN and CDR2 SVGIG (reference sequence). V was clipped by 4 bases and J by 4 bases; unmatched bases: 5. The CDR3 loop spans 14 amino acids. The CDR3 reads CAWTGTGRNQPQHF. CDR3 bases: TGTGCCTGGACCGGGACAGGGAGGAATCAGCCCCAGCATTTT.

CDR3 sequence (DNA): TGTGCCAGCAGTTATTCGGGGGCCGGCTATGGCTACACCTTC. Translated: CASSYSGAGYGYTF. The rearrangement links TRBV6-5 to TRBJ1-2; D possibly corresponds to TRBD1 (6 bases). The CDR3 has 14 residues. Trimming removed 3 bases from V and 4 bases from J, with 12 bases in between. Germline V gene sequence: CDR1 MNHEY, CDR2 SVGAGI.

This chain links TRBV6-5 with TRBJ2-3; 8 bases agree with TRBD2. The V and J ends lost 8 bases and 3 bases, in that order; junction bases with no gene match: 7. The CDR3 loop spans 14 amino acids. Looked up from germline, CDR1 is MNHEY and CDR2 is SVGAGI. The CDR3 sequence: CASFSSGRTDTQYF. In DNA, the CDR3 is TGTGCCAGCTTTTCAAGCGGGAGAACAGATACGCAGTATTTT.

The chain carries TRBV14 and TRBJ2-3, with TRBD2 matching 10 bases. Trimming at V came to 5 bases and at J to 4 bases, leaving 9 bases not matched to a gene. The CDR3 is made up of 16 amino acids. Germline V gene sequence: CDR1 SGHDN, CDR2 FVKESK. The CDR3: CASSSRLAGLSDTQYF. The CDR3 DNA sequence: TGTGCCAGCAGCTCCAGACTAGCGGGCCTCTCAGATACGCAGTATTTT.

The V call is TRBV11-3, the J call TRBJ2-7, with 9 nucleotides matching TRBD2. The trim removed 6 bases at V and 2 bases at J, leaving 11 bases unmatched. Per the germline V gene, CDR1 is SGHNT and CDR2 is YENEEA. The CDR3 totals 16 residues. CDR3 residues: CASSWSASSGAYEQYF. CDR3 sequence (DNA): TGTGCCAGCAGTTGGTCCGCTTCTAGCGGGGCCTACGAGCAGTACTTC.

This clone was observed a few times. The chain recombines TRBV18 with TRBJ2-3, with 9 positions matching TRBD2. The ends lost 0 bases at V and 7 bases at J; junction bases unmatched: 8. The CDR3 contains 16 residues. Germline lookup yields CDR1 KGHSH and CDR2 LQKENI. CDR3 amino acids: CASSPPSSGSGNTQYF. Written as DNA, the CDR3 is TGTGCCAGCTCACCACCGAGTAGCGGGAGTGGAAATACGCAGTATTTT.

This chain uses TRBV11-2 with TRBJ1-1; D unclear. From germline, CDR1 is SGHAT and CDR2 FQNNGV. V was cut by 3 bases and J by 3 bases, with 2 bases left in between. This CDR3 is 11 amino acids long. The CDR3 protein is CASSFHTEAFF. The CDR3 nucleotides read TGTGCCAGCAGCTTCCACACTGAAGCTTTCTTT.

The chain is built from TRBV18 and TRBJ2-3; 7 bases are a match to TRBD1. CDR1 and CDR2 from the germline V gene are KGHSH and LQKENI. This CDR3 is built from 15 residues. V gave up 2 bases and J gave up 1 base; unmatched junction bases: 3. The CDR3 loop is CASSPWDSGTDTQYF. The CDR3 nucleotides read TGTGCCAGCTCACCATGGGACAGTGGCACAGATACGCAGTATTTT.

The chain carries TRBV5-1 and TRBJ2-7; perhaps D is TRBD1 or TRBD2 (7 bases each). Per germline, CDR1 SGHRS and CDR2 YFSETQ. The CDR3 has 12 residues. V was cut by 4 bases and J by 6 bases, with 11 bases left in between. CDR3 in DNA: TGCGCCAGCAGCGTCAGGGGGGGCGAGCAGTACTTC. Protein sequence: CASSVRGGEQYF. Combining the CDR3 with reference TRBV5-1 and TRBJ2-7 gives the whole variable domain KAGVTQTPRYLIKTRGQQVTLSCSPISGHRSVSWYQQTPGQGLQFLFEYFSETQRNKGNFPGRFSGRQFSNSRSEMNVSTLELGDSALYLCASSVRGGEQYFGPGTRLTVT.

This chain joins TRBV7-9 and TRBJ2-1, with D unclear. CDR1 and CDR2 from the germline V gene are SEHNR and FQNEAQ (reference sequence). The CDR3 consists of 13 residues. The V end lost 1 base, the J end lost 5 bases, and 6 bases lay between the germline ends. DNA for the CDR3: TGTGCCAGCAGCTTAGGGCAGGACAATGAGCAGTTCTTC. Encoded protein: CASSLGQDNEQFF.

This clone was picked up a small number of times. The chain carries TRBV9 and TRBJ2-7; D call uncertain. CDR1 is SGDLS, CDR2 YYNGEE, per germline. Trimming left V 3 bases short and J 1 base short, with 11 bases between. This CDR3 has 14 amino acids. The CDR3 DNA follows: TGTGCCAGCAGCGCAATAGGCCTTTCCTACGAGCAGTACTTC. Residues: CASSAIGLSYEQYF.

The V and J genes are TRBV15 and TRBJ2-1; D might be TRBD2 (6 bases). CDR1 is LNHNV, CDR2 YYDKDF, per germline (reference sequence). The CDR3 is 16 residues long. Trimming pared 4 bases from V and 3 bases from J, leaving 16 bases between. The CDR3 sequence: CATSIKTSVVYNEQFF. CDR3 sequence (DNA): TGTGCCACCAGCATAAAGACTAGTGTCGTCTACAATGAGCAGTTCTTC.

DNA for the CDR3: TGTGCCAGCAGTACCCCGGGCAGAATGAACACTGAAGCTTTCTTT. It is translated as CASSTPGRMNTEAFF. The genes are TRBV28 and TRBJ1-1; no definite D call. This CDR3 spans 15 amino acids. V lost 5 bases, J lost 0 bases, and 13 bases lay in between. Germline V gene lookup returns CDR1 MDHEN and CDR2 SYDVKM.

This chain joins TRBV6-1 and TRBJ1-1, with D unresolved. CDR3 length equals 15 residues. Germline V gives CDR1 MNHNS, CDR2 SASEGT. The germline V and J ends were trimmed by 0 bases and 1 base, with 9 bases remaining between them. Written as DNA, the CDR3 is TGTGCCAGCAGTGAAGCGCTTGGGAGGAACACTGAAGCTTTCTTT. It translates to CASSEALGRNTEAFF.

V and J are TRBV7-6 and TRBJ1-5; 12 nucleotides line up with TRBD1. Trimming removed 6 bases from V and 5 bases from J; junction bases left unmatched: 11. Germline values: CDR1 SGHVS, CDR2 FNYEAQ. This CDR3 has 17 amino acids. CDR3 amino acids: CASSSRPGQGAYQPQHF. The DNA for the CDR3 is TGTGCCAGCAGTTCTAGACCGGGACAGGGGGCATATCAGCCCCAGCATTTT.

This clone showed up just a few times. V is TRBV30 and J is TRBJ1-2, with D uncertain. This CDR3 region has 13 residues. The V gene's germline CDR1 is GTSNPN and CDR2 SVGIG (reference sequence). Trimming cost V 4 bases and J 2 bases, with 11 bases left between them. CDR3 sequence reads: CAWNDNTNYGYTF. Here the CDR3 DNA reads TGTGCCTGGAATGACAATACCAACTATGGCTACACCTTC.

V usage is TRBV5-1 and J usage is TRBJ2-5; D might be TRBD2 (6 bases). Germline V gives CDR1 SGHRS, CDR2 YFSETQ. The length of the CDR3 is 15 residues. Deletions cut 2 bases from V and 5 bases from J, with 16 bases between. CDR3 in amino acids: CASSFGLALGETQYF. The CDR3 DNA follows: TGCGCCAGCAGCTTCGGCCTAGCGTTAGGGGAGACCCAGTACTTC.

CDR3 in amino acids: CASSSLRQRADTQYF. The CDR3 DNA follows: TGTGCCAGCAGCTCCCTGAGGCAGCGCGCAGATACGCAGTATTTT. The genes are TRBV21-1 and TRBJ2-3; the table calls TRBD2, which could not be checked here. TRBV21-1 is termed a pseudogene. The CDR3 sequence is 15 residues long.

The chain uses TRBV27 and TRBJ2-4, with 7 bases that match TRBD1. The trim removed 6 bases at V and 0 bases at J, leaving 8 bases unmatched. The CDR3 spans 16 residues. Germline V gene sequence: CDR1 MNHEY, CDR2 SMNVEV (reference sequence). The CDR3: CASSRQGWVAKNIQYF. The CDR3 nucleotides are TGTGCCAGCAGCAGACAGGGATGGGTAGCCAAAAACATTCAGTACTTC.

V gene TRBV19 combines with J gene TRBJ1-1; weak D call: TRBD1 (5 bases). Germline lookup yields CDR1 LNHDA and CDR2 SQIVND (reference sequence). V was shortened by 8 bases and J by 0 bases, with 13 bases between the two germline ends. The CDR3 extends over 14 amino acids. CDR3 region: CASASGTLNTEAFF. CDR3 sequence (DNA): TGTGCCAGTGCTTCCGGGACCTTGAACACTGAAGCTTTCTTT.

The rearrangement links TRBV5-6 to TRBJ2-5; 10 bases fit TRBD2. The CDR3 loop spans 14 amino acids. Germline V gives CDR1 SGHDT, CDR2 YYEEEE. With V trimmed by 3 bases and J by 5 bases, 4 bases remained unmatched. In DNA form, the CDR3 reads TGTGCCAGCAGCTCGGGACTAGCGATGGAGACCCAGTACTTC. Encoded protein: CASSSGLAMETQYF.

This clone has only one observation. This chain joins TRBV29-1 and TRBJ2-2, with 13 bases fitting TRBD2. With V trimmed by 7 bases and J by 6 bases, 5 bases remained unmatched. This CDR3 region has 14 residues. Per the germline V gene, CDR1 is SQVTM and CDR2 is ANQGSEA. CDR3 DNA: TGCAGCGCCCGGACTAGCGGGAGCCCCGGGGAGCTGTTTTTT. Encoded protein: CSARTSGSPGELFF.

This chain connects TRBV7-8 to TRBJ2-7; 11 nucleotides align to TRBD1. This CDR3 is 16 amino acids long. V shed 5 bases and J 3 bases; nucleotides not matched to a gene: 9. Germline CDR1 SGHVS, CDR2 FQNEAQ. CDR3 in amino acids: CASSTGTGGISYEQYF. For the CDR3, the DNA is TGTGCCAGCAGCACGGGGACAGGGGGAATTAGCTACGAGCAGTACTTC.

The chain links TRBV5-6 to TRBJ1-1; TRBD1 is a possible D gene (5 bases). The CDR3 contains 12 residues. The V end was cut by 4 bases, the J end by 10 bases, with 14 bases between. The germline CDR1 and CDR2 sequences are SGHDT and YYEEEE. The CDR3 loop is CASSLVGEGAFF. The CDR3 DNA sequence: TGTGCCAGCAGCCTCGTGGGGGAAGGAGCTTTCTTT.

The chain is built from TRBV4-3 and TRBJ1-1; D is perhaps TRBD1 (5 bases). The V gene lost 0 bases and the J gene lost 1 base, with 9 bases spanning the gap. Germline V CDR1 and CDR2: LGHNA, YSLEER. This CDR3 spans 15 amino acids. The CDR3 nucleotides are TGCGCCAGCAGCCAAGATCCAGGGCCGAACACTGAAGCTTTCTTT. It is translated as CASSQDPGPNTEAFF.

The chain links TRBV28 to TRBJ2-7, with a weak D call TRBD1 (5 bases). CDR1 and CDR2 (germline): MDHEN, SYDVKM. With 7 bases removed from V and 6 bases from J, the gap between germline ends came to 10 bases. CDR3 length: 11 amino acids. In DNA form, the CDR3 reads TGTGCCAGCACAGGGCCAGCCGAGCAGTACTTC. This sequence encodes CASTGPAEQYF.